This entry lists 5 T cell receptor beta chains sequenced from one sample in a study of T cells in Graves' hyperthyroidism and ophthalmopathy. Amplification of TCR beta CDR3 regions used RNA as the template. The HTBI set primed first-round TCR CDR3 RT-PCR. TCRdb called the multiplex PCR reads again in MiXCR, with one record for every CDR3 protein. The table records nearly 600,000 distinct CDR3 sequences, 13% to 15% of them present only once. Sequencing input: blood. These receptors were collected from a woman in her late teens or twenties with Graves' ophthalmopathy.

This clonotype showed up just a few times. The gene calls are TRBV6-1 and TRBJ2-2; TRBD2 matches 13 bases. J gave up 4 bases and V 5 bases, and 16 bases lay outside the gene matches. Germline CDR1 is MNHNS and CDR2 is SASEGT. This CDR3 is built from 20 residues. DNA of the CDR3: TGTGCCAGCAGTACCGCCGGGGTAACTAGCGGGAGGGCGGGCACCGGGGAGCTGTTTTTT. Residues: CASSTAGVTSGRAGTGELFF.

This clonotype was picked up many times. J is TRBJ2-7 and V is TRBV6-1; D might be TRBD1 (6 bases). The CDR3 consists of 14 residues. V lost 4 bases and J 2 bases, leaving 12 bases between the germline ends. Germline values: CDR1 MNHNS, CDR2 SASEGT. DNA for the CDR3: TGTGCCAGCAGTGGCGAGACAGGAGCCTACGAGCAGTACTTC. This gives the protein CASSGETGAYEQYF.

This clonotype was recorded many times. The chain employs TRBV29-1 and TRBJ2-1; TRBD2 matches at 10 bases. The CDR3 consists of 14 residues. Trimming at V came to 4 bases and at J to 8 bases, leaving 8 bases not matched to a gene. Germline CDR1 is SQVTM and CDR2 is ANQGSEA. The chain's CDR3 is CSVAPSGRIYEQFF. The CDR3 DNA reads TGCAGCGTTGCCCCTAGCGGGAGAATCTATGAGCAGTTCTTC.

This clonotype was seen many times. The rearrangement joins TRBV7-3 to TRBJ1-2; D possibly corresponds to TRBD1 (6 bases). Trimming removed 1 base from V and 4 bases from J, with 13 bases in between. CDR3 size: 15 residues. Per germline, CDR1 SGHTA and CDR2 FQGTGA. The CDR3 spells CASSLRAGQSYGYTF. CDR3 DNA sequence: TGTGCCAGCAGCTTAAGGGCCGGACAGAGCTATGGCTACACCTTC.

This clonotype was counted many times. The V gene is TRBV29-1, the J gene TRBJ2-3; D may be TRBD2 (7 bases). Between the trimmed V and J ends, which lost 3 bases and 0 bases, there was a span of 10 bases. Per the germline V gene, CDR1 is SQVTM and CDR2 is ANQGSEA. The CDR3 sequence is 14 residues long. CDR3 protein: CSVEAGASTDTQYF. CDR3 DNA sequence: TGCAGCGTTGAGGCGGGGGCTAGCACAGATACGCAGTATTTT.